These T cell receptor beta chains were read from a single sample in a study of blood T cell repertoires in COVID-19. Sequencing used immunoSEQ multiplex PCR; TCRdb keeps in-frame clones, though not all of them. The sample has about 100,000 clones, around 85% seen once. The sequencing input was peripheral blood. These receptors were collected from a woman aged 70 to 79 with active or convalescent COVID-19. The CDR3 runs from the conserved cysteine through the conserved F or W. The D gene is left open where the match is weak. A clone size is listed for some rows: how often the clone was seen (once, few, many), or a class if it is expanded.

CDR3 length | clone size | J gene | V gene | D gene | CDR3 protein | CDR3 DNA
15 | NA | TRBJ1-5 | TRBV7-2 | NA | CASSQNGRVGQPQHF | TGTGCCAGCAGCCAAAACGGGAGGGTGGGTCAGCCCCAGCATTTT
15 | few | TRBJ2-2 | TRBV7-9 | NA | CASSHPRTGGWKLFF | TGTGCCAGCAGCCACCCACGGACTGGTGGGTGGAAGCTGTTTTTT
12 | NA | TRBJ1-5 | TRBV2 | NA | CASSLHNQPQHF | TGTGCCAGCAGTTTACACAATCAGCCCCAGCATTTT
14 | NA | TRBJ2-7 | TRBV6-2/TRBV6-3 | TRBD2 | CASSGDFGGGEQYF | TGTGCCAGCAGTGGTGACTTCGGCGGGGGCGAGCAGTACTTC
14 | NA | TRBJ1-5 | TRBV19 | NA | CASRKPQGNQPQHF | TGTGCCAGTAGGAAACCGCAGGGGAATCAGCCCCAGCATTTT
15 | NA | TRBJ1-1 | TRBV6-5 | NA | CASSPMTGRSTEAFF | TGTGCCAGCAGTCCAATGACAGGCAGGTCCACTGAAGCTTTCTTT
17 | NA | TRBJ1-2 | TRBV27 | TRBD1 | CASTNSVWGQTIYGYTF | TGTGCCAGCACCAACTCCGTTTGGGGACAGACGATCTATGGCTACACCTTC
16 | NA | TRBJ2-2 | TRBV18 | NA | CASSLNSKTLHGELFF | TGTGCCAGCTCACTCAACAGCAAAACCCTCCACGGGGAGCTGTTTTTT
15 | once | TRBJ1-4 | TRBV4-3 | NA | CASSQETTTNEKLFF | TGCGCCAGCAGCCAAGAGACTACAACTAATGAAAAACTGTTTTTT
16 | once | TRBJ2-2 | TRBV5-1 | TRBD2 | CASSYNLAGETGELFF | TGCGCCAGCAGCTACAACCTAGCGGGGGAGACCGGGGAGCTGTTTTTT
13 | NA | TRBJ2-5 | TRBV6-5 | TRBD1 | CASSMGQQETQYF | TGTGCCAGCAGTATGGGACAGCAAGAGACCCAGTACTTC
15 | NA | TRBJ2-5 | TRBV7-2 | TRBD1 | CASSPQTGTEETQYF | TGTGCCAGCAGCCCCCAAACCGGGACAGAAGAGACCCAGTACTTC
15 | NA | TRBJ1-4 | TRBV19 | NA | CASSISLSANEKLFF | TGTGCCAGTAGTATATCCCTCTCCGCTAATGAAAAACTGTTTTTT
15 | NA | TRBJ2-2 | TRBV7-3 | NA | CASSPRGPNTGELFF | TGTGCCAGCAGCCCCAGGGGACCGAACACCGGGGAGCTGTTTTTT
14 | NA | TRBJ2-3 | TRBV24-1 | TRBD2 | CATSGGRAADTQYF | TGTGCCACCAGTGGCGGGAGGGCCGCAGATACGCAGTATTTT